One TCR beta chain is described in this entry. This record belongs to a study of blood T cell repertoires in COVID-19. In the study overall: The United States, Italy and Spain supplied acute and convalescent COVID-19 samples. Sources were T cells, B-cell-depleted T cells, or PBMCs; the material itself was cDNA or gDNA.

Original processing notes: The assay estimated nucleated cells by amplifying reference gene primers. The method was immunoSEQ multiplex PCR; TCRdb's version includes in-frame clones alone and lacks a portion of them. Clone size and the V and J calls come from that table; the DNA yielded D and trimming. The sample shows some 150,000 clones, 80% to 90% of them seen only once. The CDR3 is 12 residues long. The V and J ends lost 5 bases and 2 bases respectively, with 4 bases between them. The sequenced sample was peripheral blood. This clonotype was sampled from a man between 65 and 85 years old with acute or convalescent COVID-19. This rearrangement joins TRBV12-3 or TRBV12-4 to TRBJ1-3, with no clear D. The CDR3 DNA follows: TGTGCCAGCAGTATTACTGGAAACACCATATATTTT. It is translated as CASSITGNTIYF.